Sequencing of this TCR beta chain was carried out in a study of OX40 agonist ivuxolimab in advanced cancers. TCRdb's table, derived via immunoSEQ multiplex PCR, lists solely in-frame clones and lacks some. The sample records approximately 60,000 clones, around 83% being singletons. Germline V gene data show CDR1 as LGHNA and CDR2 as YNFKEQ. Trimming took 1 base from V and 2 from J, leaving 12 bases between them. This CDR3 has 15 residues. Sequenced here: CD4+ or CD8+ T cells sorted from blood, sampled in a trial of the OX40 agonist ivuxolimab. This clonotype originated in an adult with an advanced solid tumor such as melanoma, head and neck, liver or kidney cancer. The chain employs TRBV4-2 and TRBJ2-7; D call uncertain. CDR3 sequence reads: CASSQGDTQTYEQYF. The CDR3 DNA reads TGTGCCAGCAGCCAAGGAGACACCCAAACCTACGAGCAGTACTTC.